This is a list of T cell receptor beta chains from one sample in a study of PD-L1 blockade in urothelial cancer. The repertoire was sequenced with immunoSEQ multiplex PCR; TCRdb's copy has only in-frame clones and lacks some. The sample has 45,000 to 55,000 clones; 75% to 90% are singletons. The material sequenced was PBMCs, taken around atezolizumab (anti-PD-L1) treatment. These receptors all stem from a man aged 45 to 65 with urothelial cancer. Both conserved end residues are part of each CDR3. Each record gives: D gene, J gene, V gene, clone size, CDR3 protein, CDR3 DNA. The D gene is left open where the match is weak. The listing skips clone size in some rows; elsewhere it reads once, few, many or a size class.

d_call: NA
j_call: TRBJ1-1
v_call: TRBV6-5
clone_size: once
cdr3_aa: CASSSQGNTEAFF
cdr3_nt: TGTGCCAGCAGTTCACAGGGGAACACTGAAGCTTTCTTT

d_call: NA
j_call: TRBJ2-1
v_call: TRBV20-1
clone_size: NA
cdr3_aa: CSGHTSNEQFF
cdr3_nt: TGCAGTGGCCACACGTCCAATGAGCAGTTCTTC

d_call: TRBD2
j_call: TRBJ2-7
v_call: TRBV25-1
clone_size: NA
cdr3_aa: CASSVGGVSYEQYF
cdr3_nt: TGTGCCAGCAGTGTTGGGGGGGTTTCCTACGAGCAGTACTTC

d_call: NA
j_call: TRBJ1-2
v_call: TRBV4-1
clone_size: NA
cdr3_aa: CASSQGGRRGYTF
cdr3_nt: TGCGCCAGCAGCCAAGGGGGGAGGCGAGGCTACACCTTC

d_call: NA
j_call: TRBJ1-1
v_call: TRBV6-5
clone_size: once
cdr3_aa: CASSSPGSNTEAFF
cdr3_nt: TGTGCCAGCAGTAGTCCGGGGTCGAACACTGAAGCTTTCTTT

d_call: NA
j_call: TRBJ1-5
v_call: TRBV7-2
clone_size: NA
cdr3_aa: CASSPRPAGTPQHF
cdr3_nt: TGTGCCAGCAGCCCCCGCCCCGCAGGTACGCCCCAGCATTTT

d_call: NA
j_call: TRBJ2-3
v_call: TRBV6-1
clone_size: NA
cdr3_aa: CASRGPGTDTQYF
cdr3_nt: TGTGCCAGCCGTGGGCCCGGGACAGATACGCAGTATTTT

d_call: NA
j_call: TRBJ2-5
v_call: TRBV19
clone_size: few
cdr3_aa: CASSIGFGGRETQYF
cdr3_nt: TGTGCCAGTAGTATAGGTTTCGGGGGGCGAGAGACCCAGTACTTC

d_call: TRBD2
j_call: TRBJ2-7
v_call: TRBV6-5
clone_size: few
cdr3_aa: CASSYSLGTSSQRQYF
cdr3_nt: TGTGCCAGCAGTTACTCGCTAGGGACTAGCAGTCAGAGGCAGTACTTC

d_call: TRBD1
j_call: TRBJ1-2
v_call: TRBV30
clone_size: NA
cdr3_aa: CAWSDPGQPLYGYTF
cdr3_nt: TGTGCCTGGAGTGATCCGGGACAGCCGCTCTATGGCTACACCTTC

d_call: NA
j_call: TRBJ1-5
v_call: TRBV10-3
clone_size: NA
cdr3_aa: CAISDTGLPNQPQHF
cdr3_nt: TGTGCCATCAGTGATACAGGGCTACCCAATCAGCCCCAGCATTTT

d_call: NA
j_call: TRBJ1-1
v_call: TRBV7-6
clone_size: NA
cdr3_aa: CASSRPPTGNTEAFF
cdr3_nt: TGTGCCAGCAGCCGACCCCCGACAGGCAACACTGAAGCTTTCTTT

d_call: NA
j_call: TRBJ1-2
v_call: TRBV28
clone_size: NA
cdr3_aa: CASSIPSSGMYGYTF
cdr3_nt: TGTGCCAGCAGTATCCCCTCAAGCGGGATGTATGGCTACACCTTC

d_call: NA
j_call: TRBJ2-6
v_call: TRBV19
clone_size: NA
cdr3_aa: CASSTDSSGANVLTF
cdr3_nt: TGTGCCAGTAGTACGGACAGCTCTGGGGCCAACGTCCTGACTTTC

d_call: TRBD2
j_call: TRBJ2-7
v_call: TRBV29-1
clone_size: NA
cdr3_aa: CSVGTGLAKQYF
cdr3_nt: TGCAGCGTTGGGACGGGACTAGCGAAACAGTACTTC

d_call: NA
j_call: TRBJ2-1
v_call: TRBV28
clone_size: NA
cdr3_aa: CASSLGGDGPNEQFF
cdr3_nt: TGTGCCAGCAGTTTAGGAGGAGATGGCCCCAATGAGCAGTTCTTC

d_call: TRBD1
j_call: TRBJ2-1
v_call: TRBV5-1
clone_size: NA
cdr3_aa: CASSSGQGFRNEQFF
cdr3_nt: TGCGCCAGCAGCTCGGGACAGGGGTTCCGAAATGAGCAGTTCTTC

d_call: TRBD1
j_call: TRBJ2-7
v_call: TRBV15
clone_size: NA
cdr3_aa: CATSRARTGTYEQYF
cdr3_nt: TGTGCCACCAGCAGAGCTCGGACAGGGACTTACGAGCAGTACTTC

d_call: TRBD2
j_call: TRBJ2-7
v_call: TRBV9
clone_size: NA
cdr3_aa: CASSVARGLMVAGVYEQYF
cdr3_nt: TGTGCCAGCAGCGTAGCGAGGGGCCTTATGGTAGCGGGAGTTTACGAGCAGTACTTC

d_call: TRBD1
j_call: TRBJ1-4
v_call: TRBV7-9
clone_size: NA
cdr3_aa: CASSRDRPNEKLFF
cdr3_nt: TGTGCCAGCAGCCGGGACAGACCCAATGAAAAACTGTTTTTT

d_call: TRBD2
j_call: TRBJ2-4
v_call: TRBV7-9
clone_size: NA
cdr3_aa: CASSSSGGARNIQYF
cdr3_nt: TGTGCCAGCAGCTCTAGCGGGGGGGCTAGAAACATTCAGTACTTC

d_call: NA
j_call: TRBJ2-7
v_call: TRBV5-1
clone_size: few
cdr3_aa: CASSPGAPYEQYF
cdr3_nt: TGCGCCAGCAGCCCAGGGGCGCCCTACGAGCAGTACTTC

d_call: NA
j_call: TRBJ2-1
v_call: TRBV5-4
clone_size: NA
cdr3_aa: CASSLGGGRQGNEQFF
cdr3_nt: TGTGCCAGCAGCTTGGGGGGCGGCAGACAAGGAAATGAGCAGTTCTTC

d_call: NA
j_call: TRBJ1-1
v_call: TRBV19
clone_size: NA
cdr3_aa: CASSIDPGVEAFF
cdr3_nt: TGTGCCAGTAGTATAGATCCCGGGGTTGAAGCTTTCTTT

d_call: NA
j_call: TRBJ2-7
v_call: TRBV11-3
clone_size: once
cdr3_aa: CASSLGGTYEQYF
cdr3_nt: TGTGCCAGCAGCCTAGGGGGGACTTACGAGCAGTACTTC

d_call: TRBD1
j_call: TRBJ2-6
v_call: TRBV2
clone_size: NA
cdr3_aa: CASRRTGFFISGANVLTF
cdr3_nt: TGTGCCAGCAGGAGGACAGGCTTTTTCATCTCTGGGGCCAACGTCCTGACTTTC